This section outlines one T cell receptor (beta chain) sequence together with its context. The antigen is unknown. The sample comes from a study of cytomegalovirus exposure and HLA in healthy donors. Study at large: Approximately 180 million T cells yielded approximately 100 million unique TCR beta sequences, as an earlier analysis found.

Among the donors, all were healthy bone marrow donors. The PCR made use of 60 Vbeta and 13 Jbeta primers. Only in-frame clones appear in the TCRdb table, and some are missing; sequencing was by immunoSEQ multiplex PCR. The sample comprises more than 100,000 clones, around 76% of which are singletons, and 30% rests with the top ten. Study outcomes and limitations: Compared with the roughly 700-donor mean, an Asian-associated ancestry cluster reportedly had fewer N-insertions, according to a later analysis.

The receptor was isolated from a man aged 55 to 69 in good health and CMV-seropositive. Sequencing used PBMCs.

CDR3 region: CASSTSGRVTKNIQYF. Here the CDR3 DNA reads TGTGCCAGCAGTACTAGCGGGAGGGTAACCAAAAACATTCAGTACTTC. The rearrangement links TRBV28 to TRBJ2-4; 13 bases are shared with TRBD2. CDR1 is MDHEN, CDR2 SYDVKM, per germline. Unmatched junction bases numbered 3, after V lost 5 bases and J lost 2 bases. This CDR3 region has 16 residues. Full variable domain (remainder filled in from reference TRBV28 and TRBJ2-4): DVKVTQSSRYLVKRTGEKVFLECVQDMDHENMFWYRQDPGLGLRLIYFSYDVKMKEKGDIPEGYSVSREKKERFSLILESASTNQTSMYLCASSTSGRVTKNIQYFGAGTRLSVL.